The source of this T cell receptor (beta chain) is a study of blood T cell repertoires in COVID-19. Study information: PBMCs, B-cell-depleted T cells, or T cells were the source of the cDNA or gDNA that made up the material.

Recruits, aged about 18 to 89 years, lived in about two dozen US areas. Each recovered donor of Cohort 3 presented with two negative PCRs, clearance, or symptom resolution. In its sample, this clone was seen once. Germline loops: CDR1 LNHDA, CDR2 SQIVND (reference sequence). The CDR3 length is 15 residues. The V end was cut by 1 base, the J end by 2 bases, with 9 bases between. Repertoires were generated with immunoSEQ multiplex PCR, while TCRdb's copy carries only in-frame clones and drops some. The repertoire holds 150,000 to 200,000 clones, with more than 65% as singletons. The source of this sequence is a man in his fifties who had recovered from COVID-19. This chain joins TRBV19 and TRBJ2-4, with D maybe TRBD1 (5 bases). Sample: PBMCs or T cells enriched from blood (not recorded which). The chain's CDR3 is CASSIARATKNIQYF. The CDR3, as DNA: TGTGCCAGTAGTATAGCCAGGGCTACCAAAAACATTCAGTACTTC. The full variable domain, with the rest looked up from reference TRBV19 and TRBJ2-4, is DGGITQSPKYLFRKEGQNVTLSCEQNLNHDAMYWYRQDPGQGLRLIYYSQIVNDFQKGDIAEGYSVSREKKESFPLTVTSAQKNPTAFYLCASSIARATKNIQYFGAGTRLSVL.